Below, 29 T cell receptor beta chains from the same sample are listed, as sequenced in a study of shared clonotypes between healthy human individuals. Sequencing was performed with immunoSEQ multiplex PCR; in TCRdb, only in-frame clones are kept and a portion is missing. The table records 2 million to 2.5 million clones, under 95% of them present only once. Sequences were obtained from naive CD4+ T cells from PBMCs. The subset is: CD45RA+ positively selected. The receptor set was obtained from a man between 18 and 35 years old in good health. Some clones in this sample may be carry-over from other donors' samples.

The chain carries TRBV11-2 and TRBJ2-7; D is unresolved. Trimming removed 3 bases from V and 2 bases from J, with 14 bases in between. CDR1 and CDR2 from the germline V gene are SGHAT and FQNNGV. There are 15 residues in the CDR3. The chain's CDR3 is CASSFLRGGPYEQYF. Here the CDR3 DNA reads TGTGCCAGCAGCTTCCTAAGAGGCGGACCCTACGAGCAGTACTTC.

This clone was picked up one time. The chain carries TRBV7-8 and TRBJ1-5; D is perhaps TRBD1 (6 bases). Trimming shortened V by 5 bases and J by 7 bases, and 18 bases separated the two germline ends. The CDR3 extends over 15 amino acids. Germline assignment: CDR1 SGHVS and CDR2 FQNEAQ. The CDR3 DNA reads TGTGCCAGCAGCCCCGAACAGGGCAGAGGGCAGCCCCAGCATTTT. This encodes CASSPEQGRGQPQHF.

This clone was detected a few times. V and J are TRBV27 and TRBJ2-1; 9 nucleotides line up with TRBD2. V gave up 0 bases and J gave up 3 bases; unmatched junction bases: 15. Per the germline V gene, CDR1 is MNHEY and CDR2 is SMNVEV (reference sequence). The CDR3 length is 20 residues. The CDR3 protein is CASSLSGAPGTSGFYNEQFF. CDR3 DNA: TGTGCCAGCAGTTTATCAGGCGCCCCGGGCACTAGCGGGTTCTACAATGAGCAGTTCTTC.

In its sample, this clone was seen a few times. Other nucleotide sequences in the sample specify the same CDR3. The gene calls are TRBV20-1 and TRBJ1-2; no reliable D call. The germline CDR1 and CDR2 sequences are DFQATT and SNEGSKA (reference sequence). CDR3 size: 9 residues. Trimming shortened V by 5 bases and J by 6 bases, and 4 bases separated the two germline ends. CDR3 region: CSAPDGYTF. For the CDR3, the DNA is TGCAGTGCTCCGGATGGCTACACCTTC.

V and J are TRBV10-1 and TRBJ2-7; 12 bases fit TRBD2. The V gene's germline CDR1 is WNHNN and CDR2 SYGVQD (reference sequence). This CDR3 is built from 14 residues. J gave up 7 bases and V 4 bases, and 5 bases lay outside the gene matches. CDR3 region: CASSGGLAGREQYF. The CDR3 DNA is TGCGCCAGCAGTGGAGGACTAGCGGGACGGGAGCAGTACTTC.

The chain has TRBV7-2 and TRBJ2-2; TRBD2 agrees at 10 bases. The CDR3 length is 17 residues. Germline CDR1 reads SGHTA; CDR2 reads FQGNSA. Trimming removed 5 bases from V and 7 bases from J; junction bases left unmatched: 13. The CDR3 coding sequence is TGTGCCAGCAGCGGTTGGGTTAGCGGGAGGTCTGGCGGGGAGCTGTTTTTT. It codes for CASSGWVSGRSGGELFF.

This chain uses TRBV2 with TRBJ2-6; unclear D gene. This CDR3 region has 14 residues. V was cut by 6 bases and J by 1 base, with 7 bases left in between. Germline values: CDR1 SNHLY, CDR2 FYNNEI. CDR3 DNA sequence: TGTGCCAGCAGGAAGGAATCTGGGGCCAACGTCCTGACTTTC. Protein product: CASRKESGANVLTF. Filled out from reference TRBV2 and TRBJ2-6, the complete variable domain reads EPEVTQTPSHQVTQMGQEVILRCVPISNHLYFYWYRQILGQKVEFLVSFYNNEISEKSEIFDDQFSVERPDGSNFTLKIRSTKLEDSAMYFCASRKESGANVLTFGAGSRLTVL.

This chain joins TRBV19 and TRBJ2-3, with D possibly TRBD2 on 5 matching bases. The CDR3 runs 17 residues. Germline assignment: CDR1 LNHDA and CDR2 SQIVND (reference sequence). The V end was cut by 7 bases, the J end by 3 bases, with 23 bases between. CDR3 sequence reads: CASKKSDGSVGTDTQYF. The CDR3 nucleotides read TGTGCCAGTAAGAAGTCAGATGGTAGCGTCGGGACAGATACGCAGTATTTT.

V is TRBV2 and J is TRBJ2-1; TRBD2 matches 14 bases. V was pared by 6 bases and J by 6 bases, with 10 bases of the junction left unmatched. The CDR3 extends over 17 amino acids. Germline CDR1 SNHLY, CDR2 FYNNEI. DNA for the CDR3: TGTGCCAGCAGCGGGACTAGCGGGAGTTTGGTCGCCAATGAGCAGTTCTTC. This encodes CASSGTSGSLVANEQFF.

This rearrangement joins TRBV5-8 to TRBJ2-7; no clear D. Germline V gene data show CDR1 as SGHTS and CDR2 as YDEGEE. The CDR3 runs 14 residues. V shed 4 bases and J shed 2 bases, with 13 bases lying between them. As DNA, the CDR3 is TGTGCCAGCAGCCCTTGGACGGCCCCCTACGAGCAGTACTTC. Translating it yields CASSPWTAPYEQYF.

This chain joins TRBV30 and TRBJ2-6; D remains unclear. Trimming took off 3 bases at V and 4 bases at J, with 13 bases between the two ends. CDR3 size: 15 residues. Germline loops: CDR1 GTSNPN, CDR2 SVGIG (reference sequence). The CDR3 loop reads CAWRALHLGANVLTF. CDR3 nucleotide sequence: TGTGCCTGGAGAGCCCTACACCTCGGGGCCAACGTCCTGACTTTC.

V usage is TRBV11-2 and J usage is TRBJ1-5; tentatively, D is TRBD1 (5 bases). This CDR3 has 15 amino acids. With 5 bases removed from V and 3 bases from J, the gap between germline ends came to 14 bases. CDR1 and CDR2 from the germline V gene are SGHAT and FQNNGV. CDR3 in DNA: TGTGCCAGCAGCGAGAGGGGTTTACTCAATCAGCCCCAGCATTTT. Translated, it gives CASSERGLLNQPQHF.

V usage is TRBV10-2 and J usage is TRBJ1-5; tentative D call: TRBD1 (5 bases). CDR3 length: 18 residues. V gave up 7 bases and J gave up 1 base, with 23 bases separating them. CDR1 is WSHSY, CDR2 SAAADI, per germline. CDR3 loop: CASTSPRDGRISNQPQHF. CDR3 bases: TGCGCCAGCACCTCTCCTCGGGACGGGCGCATAAGCAATCAGCCCCAGCATTTT.

J is TRBJ2-7 and V is TRBV4-2; D might be TRBD1 (6 bases). Germline CDR1 and CDR2: LGHNA and YNFKEQ. The CDR3 spans 16 residues. Deletions cut 0 bases from V and 6 bases from J, with 18 bases between. The CDR3 spells CASSQDGAGARGEQYF. The CDR3 DNA sequence: TGTGCCAGCAGCCAAGATGGGGCAGGGGCCAGGGGCGAGCAGTACTTC.

V is TRBV7-9 and J is TRBJ1-3; D gene uncertain. There are 14 residues in the CDR3. V lost 1 base to trimming and J lost 4 bases, with 8 bases between them. Germline V lookup: CDR1 SEHNR, CDR2 FQNEAQ (reference sequence). The DNA for the CDR3 is TGTGCCAGCAGCTTAGATAATACGGGAAACACCATATATTTT. This translates into CASSLDNTGNTIYF.

In DNA form, the CDR3 reads TGCGCCAGCAGCTCGACAGGGCTACCCGCTGGCAATGAGCAGTTCTTC. This gives the protein CASSSTGLPAGNEQFF. This chain links TRBV5-1 with TRBJ2-1; TRBD1 matches at 7 bases. The V gene's germline CDR1 is SGHRS and CDR2 YFSETQ. V lost 3 bases, J lost 6 bases, and 12 bases stayed unmatched. CDR3 size: 16 residues. The variable domain in full, with the rest retrieved from reference TRBV5-1 and TRBJ2-1, is KAGVTQTPRYLIKTRGQQVTLSCSPISGHRSVSWYQQTPGQGLQFLFEYFSETQRNKGNFPGRFSGRQFSNSRSEMNVSTLELGDSALYLCASSSTGLPAGNEQFFGPGTRLTVL.

The rearrangement links TRBV7-9 to TRBJ2-7; the match to TRBD1 covers 8 bases. J lost 3 bases, V lost 3 bases, and 4 bases had no gene match. Germline values: CDR1 SEHNR, CDR2 FQNEAQ (reference sequence). This CDR3 is built from 14 residues. The CDR3 here is CASSFPDRDYEQYF. CDR3 bases: TGTGCCAGCAGCTTTCCGGACAGGGACTACGAGCAGTACTTC.

V gene TRBV29-1 combines with J gene TRBJ2-1, with TRBD2 matching 9 bases. The germline V gene encodes CDR1 SQVTM and CDR2 ANQGSEA. Trimming removed 7 bases from V and 1 base from J; junction bases left unmatched: 8. This CDR3 is built from 15 residues. CDR3 amino acids: CSAGASGISYNEQFF. CDR3 in DNA: TGCAGCGCCGGGGCTAGCGGGATTTCCTACAATGAGCAGTTCTTC.

The V call is TRBV30, the J call TRBJ1-1; TRBD1 matches at 7 bases. Germline lookup yields CDR1 GTSNPN and CDR2 SVGIG (reference sequence). CDR3 length equals 15 residues. V was pared by 7 bases and J by 0 bases, with 11 bases of the junction left unmatched. CDR3 bases: TGTGCCTTTCTACCACTACAGGGGCTGAACACTGAAGCTTTCTTT. Residues: CAFLPLQGLNTEAFF.

DNA of the CDR3: TGTGCCAGCAGTGAGGTTTGGACAGGGCCCTACGAGCAGTACTTC. It codes for CASSEVWTGPYEQYF. This chain connects TRBV6-1 to TRBJ2-7, with TRBD1 identical over 8 bases. With 3 bases clipped from V and 2 bases from J, the junction kept 6 bases outside the gene matches. This CDR3 region has 15 residues. The V gene's germline CDR1 is MNHNS and CDR2 SASEGT.

This clone was seen only a few times. The rearrangement joins TRBV11-2 to TRBJ2-2, with TRBD2 matching 7 bases. Per the germline V gene, CDR1 is SGHAT and CDR2 is FQNNGV. Trimming cost V 5 bases and J 0 bases; bases outside gene matches: 6. The CDR3 has 16 amino acids. CDR3 DNA sequence: TGTGCCAGCAGCACCGGGGGGTACCCGAACACCGGGGAGCTGTTTTTT. It encodes CASSTGGYPNTGELFF.

This clone was seen just once. This chain joins TRBV30 and TRBJ1-5; D might be TRBD1 (6 bases). Germline CDR1 is GTSNPN and CDR2 is SVGIG (reference sequence). The CDR3 is 11 amino acids. V gave up 0 bases and J gave up 9 bases, with 6 bases separating them. CDR3 region: CAWSVGGPQHF. Here the CDR3 DNA reads TGTGCCTGGAGTGTAGGGGGGCCCCAGCATTTT.

A word on this clone: Different DNA sequences within this sample yield the same CDR3. The chain employs TRBV9 and TRBJ2-3; the match to TRBD2 covers 9 bases. Trimming took 2 bases from V and 0 from J; bases not matched to a gene: 1. CDR1 is SGDLS, CDR2 YYNGEE, per germline. The CDR3 runs to 15 residues. The chain's CDR3 is CASSVTSGSTDTQYF. CDR3 nucleotide sequence: TGTGCCAGCAGCGTTACTAGCGGGAGCACAGATACGCAGTATTTT.

This chain connects TRBV28 to TRBJ2-2; D uncertain. The CDR3 spans 13 residues. Trimming left V 7 bases short and J 7 bases short, with 13 bases between. Germline CDR1 reads MDHEN; CDR2 reads SYDVKM. Written as DNA, the CDR3 is TGTGCCAGCACCCCGGTCCCCGGCGGGGAGCTGTTTTTT. It codes for CASTPVPGGELFF.

This clone was counted between two and nine times. V and J are TRBV15 and TRBJ1-5; no firm D call. V lost 6 bases and J lost 4, with 22 bases in between. The V gene's germline CDR1 is LNHNV and CDR2 YYDKDF (reference sequence). The CDR3 loop spans 17 amino acids. The CDR3 coding sequence is TGTGCCACCAGGCCCAGCTCGGGCGGCCACCATAATCAGCCCCAGCATTTT. This translates into CATRPSSGGHHNQPQHF.

This chain connects TRBV6-1 to TRBJ2-7; D assignment may be TRBD1 or TRBD2 (5 bases each). Trimming stripped 0 bases from V and 2 bases from J, with 11 bases between. CDR1 MNHNS and CDR2 SASEGT come from the germline V gene. This CDR3 comprises 15 residues. CDR3 loop: CASSEALVGAYEQYF. CDR3 nucleotides: TGTGCCAGCAGTGAAGCCCTGGTGGGGGCCTACGAGCAGTACTTC.

The V call is TRBV6-1, the J call TRBJ2-7, with a possible D match to TRBD1 (8 bases). The CDR3 covers 14 residues. Trimming took off 2 bases at V and 5 bases at J, with 13 bases between the two ends. The germline CDR1 and CDR2 sequences are MNHNS and SASEGT. The CDR3 DNA reads as TGTGCCAGCAGTGAAAGACAGGGGAGGGACGAGCAGTACTTC. Translating it yields CASSERQGRDEQYF.

The V and J genes are TRBV4-2 and TRBJ2-7; 7 bases align to TRBD1. This CDR3 contains 15 residues. The junction had 8 bases not matched to a gene; V was cut back by 2 bases and J by 4 bases. Germline V gene data show CDR1 as LGHNA and CDR2 as YNFKEQ. CDR3 protein: CASSQTDRPPYEQYF. The CDR3 coding sequence is TGTGCCAGCAGCCAAACGGACAGGCCCCCTTACGAGCAGTACTTC.

The CDR3 sequence: CASTGSASAPLYTF. As DNA, the CDR3 is TGTGCCAGCACCGGCAGTGCGTCGGCACCCTTATACACCTTC. The chain is built from TRBV27 and TRBJ1-2; D is unresolved. Germline values: CDR1 MNHEY, CDR2 SMNVEV (reference sequence). V was clipped by 7 bases and J by 11 bases, with 23 bases between them. CDR3 length: 14 amino acids.